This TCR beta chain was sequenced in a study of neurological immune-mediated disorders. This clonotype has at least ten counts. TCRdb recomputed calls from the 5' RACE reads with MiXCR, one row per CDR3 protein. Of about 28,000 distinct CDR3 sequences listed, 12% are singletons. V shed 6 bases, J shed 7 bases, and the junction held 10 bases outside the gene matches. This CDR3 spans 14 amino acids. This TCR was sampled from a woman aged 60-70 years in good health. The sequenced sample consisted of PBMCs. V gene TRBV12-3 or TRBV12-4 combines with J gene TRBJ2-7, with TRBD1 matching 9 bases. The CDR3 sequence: CASSLTRTGAEQYF. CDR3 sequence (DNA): TGTGCCAGCAGCCTCACGAGGACAGGGGCTGAGCAGTACTTC.